One sample yielded the 23 T cell receptor beta chains listed below, sequenced in a study of HIV-infected patients and healthy controls. Reverse transcription used 500 to 550 ng RNA and constant-region primers for alpha and beta. Alpha and beta chain libraries were made separately by chain-specific third strand synthesis with multiplexing indices. TCRdb re-called the 5' RACE reads through MiXCR, storing one row per CDR3 protein. This sample has around 7,400 distinct CDR3 sequences; about a tenth occur once, and the top ten carry over 15%. Whole blood was used without fractionation, so all unsorted peripheral T cells were included. The source material was blood, sampled before antiretroviral therapy. These TCRs come from an adult with HIV infection.

This clonotype showed up just a few times. The chain recombines TRBV5-1 with TRBJ2-2; D may match TRBD1 or TRBD2 (5 bases each). The CDR3 loop spans 16 amino acids. Germline lookup yields CDR1 SGHRS and CDR2 YFSETQ. V dropped 3 bases and J dropped 0 bases, with 12 bases sitting between them. The CDR3 spells CASSSDGGSNTGELFF. Here the CDR3 DNA reads TGCGCCAGCAGCTCGGATGGGGGTTCGAACACCGGGGAGCTGTTTTTT.

This clonotype is categorized as medium-sized. This sequence joins TRBV27 and TRBJ2-7; D may be TRBD1 (6 bases). Germline values: CDR1 MNHEY, CDR2 SMNVEV (reference sequence). The CDR3 loop spans 15 amino acids. Trimming took off 7 bases at V and 2 bases at J, with 18 bases between the two ends. As DNA, the CDR3 is TGTGCCAGCATGTCGGGACAAACAATTCCCTACGAGCAGTACTTC. This gives the protein CASMSGQTIPYEQYF.

This clonotype has more than one count but fewer than ten. The chain has TRBV6-2 or TRBV6-3 and TRBJ1-5, with no clear D. V was shortened by 2 bases and J by 3 bases, with 11 bases between the two germline ends. Germline V gene lookup returns CDR1 MNHEY and CDR2 SVGEGT. This CDR3 has 15 amino acids. The CDR3 reads CASSYVRQDNQPQHF. CDR3 in DNA: TGTGCCAGCAGTTACGTCCGGCAGGACAATCAGCCCCAGCATTTT.

This clonotype is medium-sized in the sample. The chain has TRBV5-1 and TRBJ2-3, with a weak D call TRBD2 (5 bases). The germline gives CDR1 SGHRS, CDR2 YFSETQ. V lost 7 bases and J lost 5, with 14 bases in between. This CDR3 has 13 amino acids. CDR3 nucleotide sequence: TGCGCCAGCCGGCGGGCAACGGAAGATACGCAGTATTTT. The encoded protein is CASRRATEDTQYF.

In its sample, this clonotype was seen many times. The chain has TRBV30 and TRBJ2-1, with no clear D. Germline V gene sequence: CDR1 GTSNPN, CDR2 SVGIG (reference sequence). Trimming took off 5 bases at V and 7 bases at J, with 15 bases between the two ends. CDR3 length equals 13 residues. The CDR3 here is CAWSGSQKNEQFF. The CDR3 DNA is TGTGCCTGGTCCGGGTCCCAAAAAAATGAGCAGTTCTTC. Full variable domain (outside the CDR3, taken from reference TRBV30 and TRBJ2-1): SQTIHQWPATLVQPVGSPLSLECTVEGTSNPNLYWYRQAAGRGLQLLFYSVGIGQISSEVPQNLSASRPQDRQFILSSKKLLLSDSGFYLCAWSGSQKNEQFFGPGTRLTVL.

The CDR3 DNA reads as TGTGCCAGCAGCTTAGCCGGGGGGATGTACAATGAGCAGTTCTTC. Translating it yields CASSLAGGMYNEQFF. The chain has TRBV11-2 and TRBJ2-1; 7 bases are shared with TRBD2. The CDR3 extends over 15 amino acids. CDR1 and CDR2 from the germline V gene are SGHAT and FQNNGV. J gave up 4 bases and V 1 base, and 4 bases lay outside the gene matches.

In this sample, this clonotype turned up many times. The chain employs TRBV12-3 or TRBV12-4 and TRBJ1-1; possible D gene TRBD1, 5 bases. The CDR3 is 16 amino acids. The V gene lost 4 bases and the J gene lost 4 bases, with 19 bases spanning the gap. CDR3 loop: CASSSSHRTGSTEAFF. CDR3 bases: TGTGCCAGCAGTTCCTCCCACAGGACGGGGAGCACTGAAGCTTTCTTT.

This clonotype is deemed medium-sized. The V gene is TRBV29-1, the J gene TRBJ2-1; 7 bases line up with TRBD2. CDR3 length equals 13 residues. Germline loops: CDR1 SQVTM, CDR2 ANQGSEA. The trim removed 2 bases at V and 9 bases at J, leaving 7 bases unmatched. The DNA of the CDR3 is TGCAGCGTTGAACGCGGGGGTAACGGTGAGCAGTTCTTC. Its protein product is CSVERGGNGEQFF.

This clonotype came up many times. This chain joins TRBV11-3 and TRBJ2-1, with 7 bases that match TRBD1. CDR1 and CDR2 from the germline V gene are SGHNT and YENEEA. The length of the CDR3 is 15 residues. Trimming removed 3 bases from V and 0 bases from J; junction bases left unmatched: 2. Here the CDR3 reads CASSLGDSSYNEQFF. In nucleotides, the CDR3 is TGTGCCAGCAGCTTGGGGGACAGCTCCTACAATGAGCAGTTCTTC.

This clonotype is medium-sized (0.01 to 0.1%) by share. The rearrangement uses TRBV7-3 and TRBJ2-2; D is unclear. Germline CDR1 reads SGHTA; CDR2 reads FQGTGA. The ends were cut back, 6 bases at V and 12 bases at J, with 14 bases in the middle. CDR3 length: 12 residues. In DNA, the CDR3 is TGTGCCAGCAGACTTTCAGGTGGCCAGCTGTTTTTT. Translating it yields CASRLSGGQLFF. The variable domain in full, completed from reference TRBV7-3 and TRBJ2-2, reads GAGVSQTPSNKVTEKGKYVELRCDPISGHTALYWYRQSLGQGPEFLIYFQGTGAADDSGLPNDRFFAVRPEGSVSTLKIQRTERGDSAVYLCASRLSGGQLFFGEGSRLTVL.

By sample fraction, this clonotype is medium-sized (0.01 to 0.1%). The genes are TRBV5-5 and TRBJ1-1; D gene ambiguous. V was shortened by 2 bases and J by 0 bases, with 8 bases between the two germline ends. CDR1 and CDR2 (germline): SGHKS, YYEKEE (reference sequence). The CDR3 has 14 residues. The CDR3 sequence is CASSLGVMNTEAFF. The CDR3 DNA reads TGTGCCAGCAGCTTAGGAGTAATGAACACTGAAGCTTTCTTT.

In its sample, this clonotype ranks as medium-sized. The chain has TRBV4-1 and TRBJ2-5, with 11 bases that match TRBD2. The ends lost 4 bases at V and 2 bases at J; junction bases unmatched: 3. Germline CDR1 is MGHRA and CDR2 is YSYEKL. The CDR3 has 15 residues. The DNA of the CDR3 is TGCGCCAGCAGCCGAGGGACTAGCGGACAAGAGACCCAGTACTTC. It codes for CASSRGTSGQETQYF.

This clonotype is classed as large. The chain is built from TRBV19 and TRBJ2-1; TRBD1 is a possible D gene (6 bases). CDR1 and CDR2 (germline): LNHDA, SQIVND (reference sequence). The CDR3 is 14 amino acids. V was pared by 5 bases and J by 9 bases, with 17 bases between. CDR3: CASSPQGGVVEQFF. The CDR3 DNA is TGTGCCAGTAGTCCACAGGGCGGTGTGGTTGAGCAGTTCTTC.

The J gene is TRBJ2-3, the V gene TRBV5-1; 10 nucleotides line up with TRBD2. Germline assignment: CDR1 SGHRS and CDR2 YFSETQ. CDR3 length: 15 amino acids. Trimming removed 3 bases from V and 5 bases from J; junction bases left unmatched: 6. The CDR3 bases are TGCGCCAGCAGCTCCCTAGCGGGAGATCAAGATACGCAGTATTTT. The encoded protein is CASSSLAGDQDTQYF.

This clonotype was detected ten times or more. The V and J genes are TRBV20-1 and TRBJ2-7, with 10 nucleotides matching TRBD2. Per germline, CDR1 DFQATT and CDR2 SNEGSKA (reference sequence). This CDR3 is built from 15 residues. The V segment lost 2 bases and the J segment 3 bases; nucleotides outside the gene matches: 7. In DNA form, the CDR3 reads TGCAGTGCTAGAATAGCGGGAGGAAACTACTACGAGCAGTACTTC. The encoded protein is CSARIAGGNYYEQYF.

This clonotype was observed at least ten times. The chain has TRBV7-6 and TRBJ2-7; no firm D call. The CDR3 length is 14 residues. From germline, CDR1 is SGHVS and CDR2 FNYEAQ. Trimming stripped 6 bases from V and 0 bases from J, with 12 bases between. The CDR3 loop is CASSSPTLSYEQYF. The DNA of the CDR3 is TGTGCCAGCAGTTCCCCGACTCTCTCCTACGAGCAGTACTTC. Full variable domain (outside the CDR3, taken from reference TRBV7-6 and TRBJ2-7): GAGVSQSPRYKVTKRGQDVALRCDPISGHVSLYWYRQALGQGPEFLTYFNYEAQQDKSGLPNDRFSAERPEGSISTLTIQRTEQRDSAMYRCASSSPTLSYEQYFGPGTRLTVT.

This clonotype occurred many times. The rearrangement links TRBV6-2 or TRBV6-3 to TRBJ1-1; D remains unclear. Trimming took off 6 bases at V and 5 bases at J, with 10 bases between the two ends. This CDR3 comprises 12 residues. Germline loops: CDR1 MNHEY, CDR2 SVGEGT. CDR3 region: CASRPGGTEAFF. The CDR3 DNA sequence: TGTGCCAGCAGGCCAGGAGGGACTGAAGCTTTCTTT.

This clonotype is labeled medium-sized (0.01 to 0.1%). V is TRBV2 and J is TRBJ2-2, with D unresolved. The CDR3 has 16 residues. The ends were cut back, 7 bases at V and 1 base at J, with 16 bases in the middle. Per the germline V gene, CDR1 is SNHLY and CDR2 is FYNNEI. CDR3 sequence reads: CASTRSAGMNTGELFF. The CDR3 nucleotides are TGTGCCAGCACTCGTTCGGCCGGTATGAACACCGGGGAGCTGTTTTTT.

By sample share, this clonotype is medium-sized. The gene calls are TRBV7-2 and TRBJ2-1, with D possibly TRBD2 on 6 matching bases. Germline V gives CDR1 SGHTA, CDR2 FQGNSA. V was cut by 3 bases and J by 3 bases, with 9 bases left in between. CDR3 length: 14 residues. The CDR3 protein is CASSFGGSYNEQFF. CDR3 DNA: TGTGCCAGCAGCTTTGGAGGGAGCTACAATGAGCAGTTCTTC.

The V gene is TRBV5-6, the J gene TRBJ2-7; tentatively, D is TRBD1 (6 bases). CDR1 SGHDT and CDR2 YYEEEE come from the germline V gene. This CDR3 spans 13 amino acids. V shed 4 bases and J shed 2 bases, with 10 bases lying between them. CDR3: CASSHTGTYEQYF. Written as DNA, the CDR3 is TGTGCCAGCAGCCATACAGGGACCTACGAGCAGTACTTC.

The V and J genes are TRBV6-1 and TRBJ2-2, with TRBD1 matching 7 bases. Germline V gene data show CDR1 as MNHNS and CDR2 as SASEGT. V trimming: 5 bases; J trimming: 5 bases; junction bases outside the gene matches: 11. The CDR3 has 16 residues. The CDR3 loop is CASSMGKTGSTGELFF. CDR3 DNA sequence: TGTGCCAGCAGTATGGGGAAGACAGGGTCTACCGGGGAGCTGTTTTTT.

In its sample, this clonotype was seen many times. The chain uses TRBV7-9 and TRBJ2-1; tentatively, D is TRBD1 or TRBD2 (5 bases each). This CDR3 has 16 residues. V was shortened by 5 bases and J by 0 bases, with 14 bases between the two germline ends. From germline, CDR1 is SEHNR and CDR2 FQNEAQ (reference sequence). The CDR3 protein is CASSPDSGYSYNEQFF. The DNA of the CDR3 is TGTGCCAGCAGCCCCGACAGCGGCTACTCCTACAATGAGCAGTTCTTC.

This clonotype was counted ten times or more. The chain uses TRBV21-1 and TRBJ1-1. TRBV21-1 is a recognized pseudogene. CDR3 size: 20 residues. CDR3 nucleotides: TGTGCCAGCAGTATAAGTCCCGAGGGACCAGAGGCCTTAGGGGGCACTGAAGCTTTCTTT. It is translated as CASSISPEGPEALGGTEAFF.